This TCR beta chain is drawn from a study of T cell repertoires in cytomegalovirus infection. TCRdb reprocessed the reads with MiXCR, giving one entry per CDR3 protein. The sample records 150,000 to 200,000 distinct CDR3 sequences, roughly 27% being singletons. V was trimmed by 4 bases and J by 1 base, leaving 10 bases between them. The CDR3 covers 13 residues. The germline gives CDR1 SQVTM, CDR2 ANQGSEA. Material: PBMCs. This rearrangement joins TRBV29-1 to TRBJ1-1, with D possibly TRBD1 on 5 matching bases. This TCR was sampled from a human donor in good health (CMV status not recorded). Some clones in this sample may be carry-over from other donors' samples. CDR3: CSVADSGNTEAFF. For the CDR3, the DNA is TGCAGCGTTGCTGACAGTGGGAACACTGAAGCTTTCTTT.